These 27 T cell receptor beta chains share one sample of origin, sequenced in a study of neurological immune-mediated disorders. TCRdb reprocessed the 5' RACE reads via MiXCR and lists one record per CDR3 protein. The repertoire has around 97,000 distinct CDR3 sequences, roughly a tenth of them found once; the top ten carry approximately 3.4%. Time point noted: longitudinal time-point 3. Material: PBMCs. All receptors come from a female donor with HTLV-1-associated myelopathy (HAM/TSP).

The table lists this clonotype with many counts. The chain employs TRBV5-1 and TRBJ2-3; 11 nucleotides match TRBD2. After removal of 3 bases from V and 4 bases from J, the junction contained 13 bases not matched to a gene. The CDR3 totals 18 residues. Germline V gene sequence: CDR1 SGHRS, CDR2 YFSETQ. For the CDR3, the DNA is TGCGCCAGCAGCTCCATGGGCACTAGCGGGGGCAGGGCAGATACGCAGTATTTT. Amino acids: CASSSMGTSGGRADTQYF.

This clonotype was picked up one time. Just one base apart from a much larger clone, this may be a read error. The chain recombines TRBV9 with TRBJ2-1; 9 nucleotides align to TRBD1. Looked up from germline, CDR1 is SGDLS and CDR2 is YYNGEE. The CDR3 is made up of 15 amino acids. CDR3 residues: CASSVVGTGYSEQFF. In DNA form, the CDR3 reads TGTGCCAGCAGCGTAGTTGGGACAGGGTACAGTGAGCAGTTCTTC. Variable domain in full (rest from reference TRBV9 and TRBJ2-1): DSGVTQTPKHLITATGQRVTLRCSPRSGDLSVYWYQQSLDQGLQFLIQYYNGEERAKGNILERFSAQQFPDLHSELNLSSLELGDSALYFCASSVVGTGYSEQFFGPGTRLTVL.

The sample holds many counts of this clonotype. The V gene is TRBV5-1, the J gene TRBJ1-6; D unresolved. Germline V gives CDR1 SGHRS, CDR2 YFSETQ. CDR3 length: 15 amino acids. V was trimmed by 5 bases and J by 5 bases, leaving 14 bases between them. CDR3 residues: CASRLGPADNSPLHF. In DNA form, the CDR3 reads TGCGCCAGCAGGCTTGGACCAGCTGATAATTCACCCCTCCACTTT.

This clonotype appeared many times. The CDR3 loop reads CASNLGQTNYGYTF. Written as DNA, the CDR3 is TGTGCCAGCAACCTTGGACAGACTAACTATGGCTACACCTTC. V and J are TRBV2 and TRBJ1-2; tentative D call: TRBD1 (6 bases). With 7 bases removed from V and 0 bases from J, the gap between germline ends came to 12 bases. The CDR3 sequence is 14 residues long. The germline V gene has CDR1 SNHLY and CDR2 FYNNEI.

This clonotype appeared many times. This sequence joins TRBV4-2 and TRBJ2-1; 12 nucleotides match TRBD2. The CDR3 consists of 17 residues. V was pared by 1 base and J by 8 bases, with 9 bases of the junction left unmatched. The germline V gene has CDR1 LGHNA and CDR2 YNFKEQ. Here the CDR3 reads CASSQGASGGASYEQFF. The CDR3 DNA sequence: TGTGCCAGCAGCCAAGGGGCTAGCGGGGGGGCTTCCTATGAGCAGTTCTTC.

This clonotype was recorded many times. The V gene is TRBV5-6, the J gene TRBJ1-6; D uncertain. V was pared by 0 bases and J by 10 bases, with 8 bases between. The germline CDR1 and CDR2 sequences are SGHDT and YYEEEE. This CDR3 has 13 amino acids. The CDR3 spells CASSLAVGSPLHF. The CDR3 DNA reads TGTGCCAGCAGCTTGGCCGTGGGATCACCCCTCCACTTT.

This clonotype was detected ten times or more. The chain recombines TRBV6-6 with TRBJ2-3, with D unclear. V was cut by 0 bases and J by 6 bases, with 4 bases left in between. The CDR3 totals 12 residues. Germline V lookup: CDR1 MNHNY, CDR2 SVGAGI (reference sequence). The CDR3 loop is CASSYSQDTQYF. The CDR3 nucleotides are TGTGCCAGCAGTTACTCCCAGGATACGCAGTATTTT.

This clonotype was recorded many times. The CDR3 DNA reads as TGCGCCAGCAGCTTGGGGGCCGGACTCCAAGAGACCCAGTACTTC. It yields the protein CASSLGAGLQETQYF. The chain employs TRBV5-1 and TRBJ2-5; D is perhaps TRBD2 (5 bases). The CDR3 covers 15 residues. CDR1 is SGHRS and CDR2 is YFSETQ in the germline V gene. Trimming removed 0 bases from V and 1 base from J, with 10 bases in between.

This clonotype was seen ten or more times. V is TRBV6-2 or TRBV6-3 and J is TRBJ2-3; D is undetermined. Between the trimmed V and J ends, which lost 4 bases and 2 bases, there was a span of 10 bases. This CDR3 region has 14 residues. The germline V gene encodes CDR1 MNHEY and CDR2 SVGEGT. The chain's CDR3 is CASSSSSDTDTQYF. CDR3 nucleotides: TGTGCCAGCAGTTCGTCGTCGGACACAGATACGCAGTATTTT.

This clonotype was counted ten times or more. The chain carries TRBV20-1 and TRBJ2-3, with D tentatively TRBD1 (7 bases). This CDR3 is built from 15 residues. Germline V gene lookup returns CDR1 DFQATT and CDR2 SNEGSKA (reference sequence). Trimming removed 5 bases at V and 3 bases at J, with 18 bases between. The CDR3 spells CSAPPTGRKTDTQYF. DNA for the CDR3: TGCAGTGCTCCGCCGACAGGGAGGAAAACAGATACGCAGTATTTT.

At least ten counts were recorded for this clonotype. The chain carries TRBV11-2 and TRBJ2-1; D is possibly TRBD2 (5 bases). Germline lookup yields CDR1 SGHAT and CDR2 FQNNGV. Trimming took 5 bases from V and 0 from J, leaving 29 bases between them. The length of the CDR3 is 21 residues. The CDR3 loop is CASSPRRVSFLARSSYNEQFF. The CDR3 DNA follows: TGTGCCAGCAGCCCCCGGCGGGTATCTTTTCTTGCAAGGAGCTCCTACAATGAGCAGTTCTTC.

On this clonotype: A much larger clonotype is one base distant, so this may be a read error. The chain is built from TRBV10-3 and TRBJ1-1; D uncertain. The V end was cut by 4 bases, the J end by 1 base, with 10 bases between. CDR1 ENHRY and CDR2 SYGVKD come from the germline V gene. This CDR3 comprises 14 residues. CDR3 region: CAISVQEQNTEAFF. DNA of the CDR3: TGTGCCATCAGTGTTCAGGAGCAGAACACTGAAGCTTTCTTT.

This clonotype was detected only a few times. The rearrangement links TRBV30 to TRBJ1-1; D may be TRBD1 (5 bases). V shed 3 bases and J shed 4 bases, with 18 bases lying between them. The germline V gene has CDR1 GTSNPN and CDR2 SVGIG (reference sequence). The CDR3 spans 15 residues. This CDR3 reads CAWRGVGGWRTEAFF. In DNA form, the CDR3 reads TGTGCCTGGAGAGGTGTCGGGGGGTGGCGCACTGAAGCTTTCTTT.

This chain connects TRBV5-1 to TRBJ2-1; 7 nucleotides agree with TRBD1. V was pared by 4 bases and J by 7 bases, with 11 bases of the junction left unmatched. Per germline, CDR1 SGHRS and CDR2 YFSETQ. This CDR3 is built from 15 residues. This chain's CDR3 is CASSTGTDFWNEQFF. The CDR3 nucleotides read TGCGCCAGCAGCACCGGGACAGACTTTTGGAATGAGCAGTTCTTC.

This clonotype was seen many times. The chain joins TRBV12-3 or TRBV12-4 to TRBJ2-3; D gene unclear. CDR3 length: 14 residues. V lost 1 base to trimming and J lost 0 bases, with 5 bases between them. CDR3 nucleotides: TGTGCCAGCAGTTTAGGGTGGAGCACAGATACGCAGTATTTT. It encodes CASSLGWSTDTQYF.

CDR3 nucleotide sequence: TGCGCCAGCAGCTTGGGGTACGTTCCCTCAGAGACCCAGTACTTC. It yields the protein CASSLGYVPSETQYF. The chain carries TRBV5-1 and TRBJ2-5; D is ambiguous. Germline CDR1 and CDR2: SGHRS and YFSETQ. V lost 0 bases and J lost 4, with 13 bases in between. The CDR3 consists of 15 residues.

This clonotype was seen a few times. V gene TRBV5-1 combines with J gene TRBJ1-2; D remains ambiguous. From germline, CDR1 is SGHRS and CDR2 YFSETQ. This CDR3 comprises 14 residues. Between the trimmed V and J ends, which lost 0 bases and 2 bases, there was a span of 8 bases. The CDR3 nucleotides read TGCGCCAGCAGCTTGGATGGCGGGAACTATGGCTACACCTTC. Encoded protein: CASSLDGGNYGYTF.

Ten or more counts support this clonotype. The gene calls are TRBV7-9 and TRBJ2-5; 9 bases match TRBD2. CDR1 is SEHNR, CDR2 FQNEAQ, per germline (reference sequence). V shed 5 bases and J 4 bases; nucleotides not matched to a gene: 8. This CDR3 comprises 15 residues. The CDR3 DNA reads as TGTGCCAGCAGCCTCGTAGCGGGGGCAGGAGAGACCCAGTACTTC. Its protein is CASSLVAGAGETQYF. The entire variable domain, with the rest obtained from reference TRBV7-9 and TRBJ2-5, is as follows: DTGVSQNPRHKITKRGQNVTFRCDPISEHNRLYWYRQTLGQGPEFLTYFQNEAQLEKSRLLSDRFSAERPKGSFSTLEIQRTEQGDSAMYLCASSLVAGAGETQYFGPGTRLLVL.

This clonotype showed up many times. In DNA, the CDR3 is TGTGCCAGCAGCTTAGGATCGGGGCGCCCCACCGGGGAGCTGTTTTTT. It is translated as CASSLGSGRPTGELFF. The chain is built from TRBV7-8 and TRBJ2-2; D might be TRBD1 or TRBD2, each matching 5 bases. The CDR3 has 16 residues. CDR1 is SGHVS and CDR2 is FQNEAQ in the germline V gene. V dropped 1 base and J dropped 4 bases, with 13 bases sitting between them.

There are many counts of this clonotype. The CDR3 DNA reads as TGCAGTGCTAGACTCCCGGGTGTCAGCACAGATACGCAGTATTTT. Translated: CSARLPGVSTDTQYF. The gene calls are TRBV20-1 and TRBJ2-3; D not certain. V was shortened by 2 bases and J by 0 bases, with 12 bases between the two germline ends. Germline V lookup: CDR1 DFQATT, CDR2 SNEGSKA (reference sequence). CDR3 size: 15 residues.

The table lists this clonotype with many counts. The chain carries TRBV28 and TRBJ2-6, with TRBD2 as a possible D gene (5 bases). The CDR3 spans 16 residues. Germline loops: CDR1 MDHEN, CDR2 SYDVKM. V lost 4 bases and J lost 1, with 11 bases in between. CDR3 nucleotide sequence: TGTGCCAGCAGTTCAGAGGGAACGTCTGGGGCCAACGTCCTGACTTTC. Amino acid sequence: CASSSEGTSGANVLTF.

This clonotype has a count of ten or more. V gene TRBV20-1 combines with J gene TRBJ2-3; 9 nucleotides line up with TRBD2. The CDR3 extends over 20 amino acids. The germline CDR1 and CDR2 sequences are DFQATT and SNEGSKA (reference sequence). Losses at the gene ends were 0 bases for V and 2 bases for J; bases not matched to a gene: 18. The CDR3 DNA sequence: TGCAGTGCTAGAGATCACGGAGGGGCGGGGGGGCGTTCTCCCACAGATACGCAGTATTTT. Protein product: CSARDHGGAGGRSPTDTQYF.

This clonotype occurred many times. This rearrangement joins TRBV10-3 to TRBJ2-7; tentatively, D is TRBD2 (5 bases). The V gene's germline CDR1 is ENHRY and CDR2 SYGVKD. The CDR3 has 16 amino acids. V was shortened by 0 bases and J by 6 bases, with 18 bases between the two germline ends. CDR3 nucleotides: TGTGCCATCAGTGAGTCGCTGGTGCCGGGGAGCGCCGAGCAGTACTTC. Residues: CAISESLVPGSAEQYF.

Ten or more counts support this clonotype. This chain links TRBV7-2 with TRBJ1-6; 10 bases are a match to TRBD1. Germline-derived CDR1 and CDR2 are SGHTA and FQGNSA. V lost 5 bases and J lost 11; bases outside the gene matches: 18. CDR3 length: 18 residues. The CDR3, as DNA: TGTGCCAGCAGCGACCCGGGACAGGGGATAATCGGTGTGGCACCCCTCCACTTT. This codes for CASSDPGQGIIGVAPLHF.

The table lists this clonotype with a few counts. The chain carries TRBV29-1 and TRBJ2-3, with TRBD2 as a possible D gene (5 bases). The V and J ends lost 4 bases and 2 bases respectively, with 13 bases between them. The CDR3 consists of 14 residues. The germline gives CDR1 SQVTM, CDR2 ANQGSEA. As DNA, the CDR3 is TGCAGCGTTGCCACAGAGACTACCACAGATACGCAGTATTTT. This gives the protein CSVATETTTDTQYF.

This clonotype appeared many times. The rearrangement joins TRBV28 to TRBJ2-5; D ambiguous. This CDR3 comprises 13 residues. V gave up 6 bases and J gave up 5 bases, with 13 bases separating them. The germline CDR1 and CDR2 sequences are MDHEN and SYDVKM. The DNA for the CDR3 is TGTGCCAGCAGACCAACTGAGGTGGAGACCCAGTACTTC. Residues: CASRPTEVETQYF.

This clonotype was seen ten or more times. This chain connects TRBV20-1 to TRBJ2-1; the match to TRBD2 covers 8 bases. Per germline, CDR1 DFQATT and CDR2 SNEGSKA (reference sequence). V shed 5 bases, J shed 4 bases, and the junction held 4 bases outside the gene matches. The CDR3 length is 13 residues. The CDR3 spells CSADQRGYNEQFF. The CDR3 nucleotides are TGCAGTGCTGACCAGCGGGGGTACAATGAGCAGTTCTTC.